This entry features one T cell receptor (beta chain) sequence. The CDR3 has 14 amino acids. The V end lost 7 bases, the J end lost 0 bases, and 10 bases lay between the germline ends. CDR1 MNHNS and CDR2 SASEGT come from the germline V gene. The sample originates from a study of shared clonotypes between healthy human individuals. Some clones are missing from TCRdb's copy, which holds only in-frame ones; the method was immunoSEQ multiplex PCR. The data show around 2.1 million clones, about 94% seen once. This TCR was recovered from a young man in good health. V usage is TRBV6-1 and J usage is TRBJ1-3, with D unresolved. The sequenced sample was naive CD4+ T cells sorted from blood. As to subset: CD45RA+ positively selected. The CDR3 spells CASNEEYSGNTIYF. The CDR3 bases are TGTGCCAGCAACGAGGAATACTCTGGAAACACCATATATTTT.